What follows describes a single T cell receptor (beta chain). V was clipped by 4 bases and J by 4 bases; unmatched bases: 6. Germline loops: CDR1 SGHNT, CDR2 YYREEE (reference sequence). CDR3 length equals 16 residues. Semi-nested PCR with Nested Universal Primer A followed constant-region reverse priming of full-length variable regions. TCRdb independently ran MiXCR on the 5' RACE reads; one entry per CDR3 protein. Of some 32,000 distinct CDR3 sequences listed, around 22% were seen once; the top ten hold approximately 4.3%. The sequence came from a female donor with breast cancer. The chain couples TRBV5-4 to TRBJ2-2; 11 bases line up with TRBD1. Sample: memory CD4+ T cells sorted from blood. Indicated subset: memory CD4+ T cells, CD4+CD45RO+CD25-. CDR3 nucleotides: TGTGCCAGCAGCCTCGGACAGGGGGCAGGCACCGGGGAGCTGTTTTTT. This translates into CASSLGQGAGTGELFF. Looking up the rest from reference TRBV5-4 and TRBJ2-2 gives the full variable domain: ETGVTQSPTHLIKTRGQQVTLRCSSQSGHNTVSWYQQALGQGPQFIFQYYREEENGRGNFPPRFSGLQFPNYSSELNVNALELDDSALYLCASSLGQGAGTGELFFGEGSRLTVL.